This T cell receptor beta chain was recorded in a study of Ad26.COV2.S vaccination and SARS-CoV-2 variants. Whole-study context: Once, or twice with 56 days between doses, Ad26.COV2.S was given intramuscularly.

Sequenced by immunoSEQ multiplex PCR; TCRdb stores in-frame clones only, minus some. This sample carries some 290,000 clones, roughly 80% of them seen once, and the ten largest clones take 2% to 2.5%. Study-wide findings and caveats: Total T cell responses were possibly underestimated by TCR breadth and depth analyses. People who got the vaccine had more spike-specific TCR breadth than people who got placebo.

The treatment denotes: around 19 received Ad26.COV2.S at low or high dose, single or two shots; roughly five received placebo; per-sample allocation not given. Specimens were obtained on day 63 following the first vaccine or placebo injection. The sample came from a Boston adult aged 18-55 years. Remarks on this clone: Its antigen is as yet unknown.

V lost 5 bases and J 4 bases, leaving 11 bases between the germline ends. This CDR3 region has 13 residues. Per the germline V gene, CDR1 is MNHNY and CDR2 is SVGAGI (reference sequence). The specimen was peripheral blood, collected in a trial of Ad26.COV2.S vaccine versus placebo. The chain has TRBV6-6 and TRBJ1-1, with D maybe TRBD1 (6 bases). The clonotype was recovered from a person between 18 and 59 years old who received the Ad26.COV2.S COVID-19 vaccine or a placebo. CDR3 DNA: TGTGCCAGCAGTCCGCAGGGGTTCACTGAAGCTTTCTTT. Its translation: CASSPQGFTEAFF.